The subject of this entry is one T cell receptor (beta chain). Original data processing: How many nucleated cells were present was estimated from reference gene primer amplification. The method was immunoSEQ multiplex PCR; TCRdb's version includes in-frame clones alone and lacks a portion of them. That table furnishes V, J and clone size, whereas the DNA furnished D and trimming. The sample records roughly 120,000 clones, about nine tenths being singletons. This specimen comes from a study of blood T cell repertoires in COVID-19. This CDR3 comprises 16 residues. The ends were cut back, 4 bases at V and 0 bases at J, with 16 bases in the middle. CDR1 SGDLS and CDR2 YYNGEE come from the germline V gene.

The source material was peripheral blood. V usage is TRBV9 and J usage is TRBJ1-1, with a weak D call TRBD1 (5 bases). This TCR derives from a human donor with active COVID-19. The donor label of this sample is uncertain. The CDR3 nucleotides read TGTGCCAGCAGCTCCCCTGCCGGGGGTATGAACACTGAAGCTTTCTTT. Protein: CASSSPAGGMNTEAFF. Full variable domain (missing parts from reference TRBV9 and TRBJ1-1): DSGVTQTPKHLITATGQRVTLRCSPRSGDLSVYWYQQSLDQGLQFLIQYYNGEERAKGNILERFSAQQFPDLHSELNLSSLELGDSALYFCASSSPAGGMNTEAFFGQGTRLTVV.